Below, one TCR beta chain is given with its context. The J segment lost 5 bases and the V segment lost 5 bases, leaving 4 bases of the junction unmatched. Germline CDR1 is SEHNR and CDR2 is FQNEAQ (reference sequence). This CDR3 has 16 residues. These data originate in a study of shared T cell receptors in the human thymus. The assay was immunoSEQ multiplex PCR, and TCRdb's table has in-frame clones only and misses some. The data hold some 640,000 clones, with more than 75% observed a single time. The same data also contributed to another study, on human thymus T cells. This second report adds: Thymic and blood repertoires appeared to display a bias in their usage of V and J genes. Related studies found that unrelated individuals share highly overlapping thymic repertoires.

This TCR was recovered from a boy in the first two years of life with a congenital heart defect. The chain is built from TRBV7-9 and TRBJ2-4, with 15 bases lining up with TRBD2. The sample was thymocytes. The CDR3 sequence is CASSPWTSGRENIQYF. The CDR3 DNA reads TGTGCCAGCAGCCCATGGACTAGCGGGAGGGAAAACATTCAGTACTTC. The complete variable domain, with remaining parts taken from reference TRBV7-9 and TRBJ2-4, reads DTGVSQNPRHKITKRGQNVTFRCDPISEHNRLYWYRQTLGQGPEFLTYFQNEAQLEKSRLLSDRFSAERPKGSFSTLEIQRTEQGDSAMYLCASSPWTSGRENIQYFGAGTRLSVL.